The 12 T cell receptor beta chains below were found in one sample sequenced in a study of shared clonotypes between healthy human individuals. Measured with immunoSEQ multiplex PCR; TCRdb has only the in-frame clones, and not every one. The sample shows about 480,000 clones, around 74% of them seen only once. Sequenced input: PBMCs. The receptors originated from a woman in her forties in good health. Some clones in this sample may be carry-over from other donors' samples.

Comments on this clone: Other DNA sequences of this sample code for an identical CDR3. CDR3: CASSPGQQETQYF. CDR3 nucleotides: TGTGCCAGCTCACCGGGACAACAAGAGACCCAGTACTTC. This chain connects TRBV18 to TRBJ2-5; D possibly corresponds to TRBD1 (6 bases). Trimming pared 3 bases from V and 2 bases from J, leaving 7 bases between. CDR1 KGHSH and CDR2 LQKENI come from the germline V gene. CDR3 length equals 13 residues.

This CDR3 is CASSTIPGQMNTEAFF. The CDR3 DNA reads TGCGCCAGCAGCACCATTCCGGGACAGATGAACACTGAAGCTTTCTTT. The chain uses TRBV5-1 and TRBJ1-1; TRBD1 matches 7 bases. Unmatched junction bases numbered 9, after V lost 4 bases and J lost 0 bases. Germline-derived CDR1 and CDR2 are SGHRS and YFSETQ. The CDR3 consists of 16 residues.

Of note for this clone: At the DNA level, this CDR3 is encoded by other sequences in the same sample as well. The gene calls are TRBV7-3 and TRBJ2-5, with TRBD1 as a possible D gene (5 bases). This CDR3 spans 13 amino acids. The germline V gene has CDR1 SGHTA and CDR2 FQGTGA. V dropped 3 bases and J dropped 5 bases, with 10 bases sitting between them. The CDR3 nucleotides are TGTGCCAGCAGCTTCAGGGTAGGGGAGACCCAGTACTTC. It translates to CASSFRVGETQYF.

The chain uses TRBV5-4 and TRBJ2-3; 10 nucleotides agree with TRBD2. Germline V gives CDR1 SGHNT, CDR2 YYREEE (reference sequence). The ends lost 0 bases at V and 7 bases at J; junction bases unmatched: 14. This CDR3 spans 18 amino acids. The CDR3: CASSLDGWTSGVPHTQYF. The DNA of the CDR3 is TGTGCCAGCAGCTTGGATGGGTGGACTAGCGGAGTACCCCATACGCAGTATTTT.

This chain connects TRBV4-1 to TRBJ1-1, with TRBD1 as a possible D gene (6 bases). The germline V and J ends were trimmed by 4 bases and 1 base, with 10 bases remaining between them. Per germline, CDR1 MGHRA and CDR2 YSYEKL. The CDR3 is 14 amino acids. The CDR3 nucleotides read TGCGCCAGCAGCCGACAGGCTGGGAACACTGAAGCTTTCTTT. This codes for CASSRQAGNTEAFF.

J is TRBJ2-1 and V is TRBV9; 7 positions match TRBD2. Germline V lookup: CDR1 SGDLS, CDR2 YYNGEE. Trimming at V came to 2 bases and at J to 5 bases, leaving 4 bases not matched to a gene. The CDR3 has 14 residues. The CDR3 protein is CASSVAGVNNEQFF. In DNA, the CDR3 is TGTGCCAGCAGCGTTGCGGGAGTAAACAATGAGCAGTTCTTC.

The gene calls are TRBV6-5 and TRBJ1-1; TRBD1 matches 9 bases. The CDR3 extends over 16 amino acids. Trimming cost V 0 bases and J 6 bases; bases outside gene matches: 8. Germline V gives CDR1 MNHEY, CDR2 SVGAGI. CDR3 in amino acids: CASSYSFTGGEPEAFF. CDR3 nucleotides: TGTGCCAGCAGTTACTCCTTTACAGGGGGCGAACCTGAAGCTTTCTTT.

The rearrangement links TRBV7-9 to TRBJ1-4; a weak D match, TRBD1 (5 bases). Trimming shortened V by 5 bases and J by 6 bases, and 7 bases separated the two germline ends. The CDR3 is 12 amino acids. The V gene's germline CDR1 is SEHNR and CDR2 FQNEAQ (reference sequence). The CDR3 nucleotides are TGTGCCAGCAGCCGGGACCATGAAAAACTGTTTTTT. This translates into CASSRDHEKLFF. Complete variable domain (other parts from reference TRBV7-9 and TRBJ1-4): DTGVSQNPRHKITKRGQNVTFRCDPISEHNRLYWYRQTLGQGPEFLTYFQNEAQLEKSRLLSDRFSAERPKGSFSTLEIQRTEQGDSAMYLCASSRDHEKLFFGSGTQLSVL.

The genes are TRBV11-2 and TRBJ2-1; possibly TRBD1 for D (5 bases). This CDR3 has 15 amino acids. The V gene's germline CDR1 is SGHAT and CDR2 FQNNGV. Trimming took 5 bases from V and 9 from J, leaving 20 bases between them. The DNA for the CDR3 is TGTGCCAGCAGCATTGGGCAGGGAAGGGGAAGTGAGCAGTTCTTC. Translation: CASSIGQGRGSEQFF.

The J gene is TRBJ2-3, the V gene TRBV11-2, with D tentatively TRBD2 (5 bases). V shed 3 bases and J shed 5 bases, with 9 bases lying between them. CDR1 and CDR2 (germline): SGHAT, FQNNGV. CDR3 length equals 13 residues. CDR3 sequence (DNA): TGTGCCAGCAGCTTTTCGGGGAGAGATACGCAGTATTTT. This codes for CASSFSGRDTQYF.

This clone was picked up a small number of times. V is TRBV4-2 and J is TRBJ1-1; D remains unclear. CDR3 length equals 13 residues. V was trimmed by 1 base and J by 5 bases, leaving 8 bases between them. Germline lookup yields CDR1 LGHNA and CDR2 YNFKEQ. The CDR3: CASSQARETEAFF. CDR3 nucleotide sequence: TGTGCCAGCAGCCAAGCAAGGGAGACTGAAGCTTTCTTT.

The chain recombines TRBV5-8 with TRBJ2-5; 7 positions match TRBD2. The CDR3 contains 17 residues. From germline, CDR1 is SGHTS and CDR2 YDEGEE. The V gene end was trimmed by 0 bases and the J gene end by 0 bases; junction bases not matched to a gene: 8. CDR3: CASSLVRGGTYQETQYF. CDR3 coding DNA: TGTGCCAGCAGCTTGGTGCGGGGAGGGACGTACCAAGAGACCCAGTACTTC.